This is a list of T cell receptor beta chains from one sample in a study of blood T cells in healthy people across ages. TCRdb re-called the 5' RACE reads with MiXCR, one entry per CDR3 protein. The sample lists some 780,000 distinct CDR3 sequences, about 56% occurring once. Sequencing input: blood. These receptors all come from a man aged 35 to 55 in good health. The CDR3 runs from the conserved cysteine through the conserved F or W. D genes are given only for firm matches. The listing skips clone size in some rows; elsewhere it reads once, few, many or a size class.

>TRBV12-5|NA|TRBJ1-1|once
CASGVGGGNTEAFF
TGTGCTAGTGGTGTGGGAGGAGGGAACACTGAAGCTTTCTTT
>TRBV5-1|TRBD1|TRBJ2-5|NA
CASSWAPSTGGETQYF
TGCGCCAGCAGCTGGGCCCCCTCGACAGGGGGAGAGACCCAGTACTTC
>TRBV2|NA|TRBJ1-6|NA
CASSDRDEFSSPLHF
TGTGCCAGCAGTGACAGGGATGAGTTTAGCTCACCCCTCCACTTT
>TRBV10-3|TRBD1|TRBJ1-1|few
CAISSTGAPTEAFF
TGTGCCATCAGTTCAACAGGGGCCCCTACTGAAGCTTTCTTT
>TRBV9|TRBD1|TRBJ2-5|NA
CASSVATGIQETQYF
TGTGCCAGCAGCGTAGCGACAGGGATACAAGAGACCCAGTACTTC
>TRBV4-3|NA|TRBJ2-7|few
CAGSLNPGDSYEQYF
TGCGCCGGCAGCCTAAACCCAGGGGACTCCTACGAGCAGTACTTC
>TRBV27|NA|TRBJ2-5|many
CASSLGSGTWETQYF
TGTGCCAGCAGTTTAGGGTCGGGGACATGGGAGACCCAGTACTTC
>TRBV7-2|NA|TRBJ2-7|NA
CASSPFNFYEQYF
TGTGCCAGCAGCCCATTTAATTTTTACGAGCAGTACTTC
>TRBV20-1|TRBD1|TRBJ2-4|once
CSARKLRDRGRENIQYF
TGCAGTGCTAGAAAGTTGAGGGACAGGGGGCGGGAAAACATTCAGTACTTC
>TRBV6-6|TRBD2|TRBJ2-1|NA
CASSYTLAGETYNEQFF
TGTGCCAGCAGTTACACCCTAGCGGGGGAGACCTACAATGAGCAGTTCTTC
>TRBV7-2|NA|TRBJ2-7|NA
CASSGRDLGVYEQYF
TGTGCCAGCAGCGGGCGGGACCTCGGGGTTTACGAGCAGTACTTC
>TRBV7-6|NA|TRBJ2-1|few
CASSFISGGGKDEQFF
TGTGCCAGCAGCTTTATCTCCGGCGGTGGTAAGGATGAGCAGTTCTTC
>TRBV7-2|NA|TRBJ1-4|NA
CASSLAGRREKLFF
TGTGCCAGCAGCTTAGCTGGGAGAAGGGAAAAACTGTTTTTT
>TRBV20-1|NA|TRBJ2-3|NA
CSAPRTGLTDTQYF
TGCAGTGCCCCGAGGACGGGTCTAACAGATACGCAGTATTTT
>TRBV6-6|TRBD2|TRBJ2-5|few
CASSIAGVTRGETQYF
TGTGCCAGCAGTATAGCGGGAGTCACTAGGGGAGAGACCCAGTACTTC
>TRBV28|TRBD1|TRBJ2-5|NA
CACRGQGTAWEQYF
TGTGCCTGCAGGGGACAGGGAACGGCCTGGGAGCAGTACTTC
>TRBV20-1|TRBD2|TRBJ2-7|NA
CSATKQTSASYEQYF
TGCAGTGCTACCAAACAGACTAGCGCATCCTACGAGCAGTACTTC
>TRBV28|NA|TRBJ2-3|NA
CASSINRRTDTQYF
TGTGCCAGCAGTATAAACAGGCGCACAGATACGCAGTATTTT
>TRBV20-1|TRBD2|TRBJ2-5|NA
CSAIGTSGRARETQYF
TGCAGTGCCATTGGGACTAGCGGGAGGGCCCGTGAGACCCAGTACTTC
>TRBV4-3|NA|TRBJ2-3|NA
CASSQLGRDTRYF
TGCGCCAGCAGCCAACTGGGGCGGGATACGCGGTATTTT
>TRBV4-2|NA|TRBJ1-1|NA
CASSQEGQMNTEAFF
TGTGCCAGCAGCCAGGAAGGACAGATGAACACTGAAGCTTTCTTT
>TRBV12-3/TRBV12-4|NA|TRBJ2-3|NA
CASSPDSGTGSGDTQYF
TGTGCCAGCAGTCCCGATAGCGGGACAGGGAGTGGGGATACGCAGTATTTT
>TRBV20-1|TRBD2|TRBJ2-3|NA
CSAGLADRPSDTQYF
TGCAGTGCAGGACTAGCGGACCGGCCCTCAGATACGCAGTATTTT
>TRBV5-1|TRBD2|TRBJ2-1|NA
CASSPGLAGGPSGEQFF
TGCGCCAGCAGCCCGGGACTAGCGGGAGGTCCCTCAGGTGAGCAGTTCTTC
>TRBV20-1|NA|TRBJ2-6|NA
CSARDATPGANVLTF
TGCAGTGCTAGAGATGCCACCCCCGGGGCCAACGTCCTGACTTTC
>TRBV7-3|NA|TRBJ2-3|NA
CASSLDAGAFPDTQYF
TGTGCCAGCAGCTTAGATGCGGGGGCTTTCCCAGATACGCAGTATTTT
>TRBV15|NA|TRBJ2-7|NA
CATSRDGTNYEQYF
TGTGCCACCAGCAGAGATGGTACCAACTACGAGCAGTACTTC
>TRBV3-1|NA|TRBJ2-1|few
CASGGAGNEQFF
TGTGCCAGCGGGGGGGCGGGTAATGAGCAGTTCTTC
>TRBV4-1|NA|TRBJ1-2|NA
CASSQEGWGGYTF
TGCGCCAGCAGCCAAGAAGGTTGGGGAGGCTACACCTTC
>TRBV9|NA|TRBJ1-2|NA
CASSVIRGHGYTF
TGTGCCAGCAGCGTGATCAGGGGCCATGGCTACACCTTC
>TRBV28|NA|TRBJ2-5|NA
CASRRGGQVGGETQYF
TGTGCCAGCAGACGTGGGGGACAGGTGGGAGGGGAGACCCAGTACTTC
>TRBV28|TRBD2|TRBJ2-3|NA
CASRRETTDTQYF
TGTGCCAGCAGGCGGGAGACTACAGATACGCAGTATTTT
>TRBV6-1|TRBD1|TRBJ1-5|once
CASSAGQVQPQHF
TGTGCCAGCAGTGCCGGACAGGTTCAGCCCCAGCATTTT
>TRBV28|TRBD2|TRBJ2-7|once
CASSPSGSGYEQYF
TGTGCCAGCAGTCCTAGCGGTAGTGGGTACGAGCAGTACTTC
>TRBV7-9|NA|TRBJ2-7|few
CASSFSSGSSYEQYF
TGTGCCAGCAGCTTTAGCAGCGGAAGCTCCTACGAGCAGTACTTC
>TRBV28|NA|TRBJ2-1|once
CASSLRRSARGNEQFF
TGTGCCAGCAGTTTACGGAGGAGTGCGAGGGGAAATGAGCAGTTCTTC
>TRBV29-1|NA|TRBJ1-2|NA
CSVGIQAPDTF
TGCAGCGTTGGAATTCAGGCGCCGGACACCTTC
>TRBV2|NA|TRBJ1-2|NA
CASKREGSYGYTF
TGTGCCAGCAAAAGAGAGGGGAGCTATGGCTACACCTTC
>TRBV12-3/TRBV12-4|NA|TRBJ1-1|NA
CASSNALGTEAFF
TGTGCCAGCAGCAACGCCCTGGGCACTGAAGCTTTCTTT
>TRBV3-1|TRBD2|TRBJ2-1|once
CARSQKSGGADNEQFF
TGTGCCCGCAGCCAAAAGAGCGGGGGGGCGGACAATGAGCAGTTCTTC
>TRBV20-1|NA|TRBJ2-1|NA
CSAPGPSYNEQFF
TGCAGTGCACCCGGCCCGTCCTACAATGAGCAGTTCTTC
>TRBV6-2/TRBV6-3|NA|TRBJ2-7|NA
CASCRSVQPYEQYF
TGTGCCAGCTGTAGGAGCGTGCAGCCCTACGAGCAGTACTTC
>TRBV12-3/TRBV12-4|TRBD1|TRBJ1-4|NA
CASSGTGGLEKLFF
TGTGCCAGCAGCGGGACAGGGGGCCTGGAAAAACTGTTTTTT
>TRBV7-2|TRBD1|TRBJ2-2|few
CASSLFRTGENGELFF
TGTGCCAGCAGCTTGTTCAGGACAGGGGAGAACGGGGAGCTGTTTTTT
>TRBV29-1|TRBD1|TRBJ1-4|few
CSVGQGREKLFF
TGCAGCGTCGGACAGGGACGAGAAAAACTGTTTTTT
>TRBV28|TRBD2|TRBJ2-3|NA
CASSFLSGRGTDTQYF
TGTGCCAGCAGTTTTCTTAGCGGGAGGGGGACAGATACGCAGTATTTT
>TRBV29-1|NA|TRBJ1-4|NA
CSVGQGGERLFF
TGCAGCGTTGGTCAGGGCGGAGAAAGACTGTTTTTT
>TRBV15|TRBD1|TRBJ2-5|NA
CATSSRAKMTGAQETQYF
TGTGCCACCAGCAGCCGGGCAAAAATGACAGGGGCACAAGAGACCCAGTACTTC
>TRBV7-8|TRBD1|TRBJ2-5|NA
CASSVSRGQETQYF
TGTGCCAGCAGCGTATCGAGGGGGCAGGAGACCCAGTACTTC
>TRBV6-6|TRBD1|TRBJ2-7|few
CASSYATQGDYEQYF
TGTGCCAGCAGTTACGCCACACAGGGGGACTACGAGCAGTACTTC